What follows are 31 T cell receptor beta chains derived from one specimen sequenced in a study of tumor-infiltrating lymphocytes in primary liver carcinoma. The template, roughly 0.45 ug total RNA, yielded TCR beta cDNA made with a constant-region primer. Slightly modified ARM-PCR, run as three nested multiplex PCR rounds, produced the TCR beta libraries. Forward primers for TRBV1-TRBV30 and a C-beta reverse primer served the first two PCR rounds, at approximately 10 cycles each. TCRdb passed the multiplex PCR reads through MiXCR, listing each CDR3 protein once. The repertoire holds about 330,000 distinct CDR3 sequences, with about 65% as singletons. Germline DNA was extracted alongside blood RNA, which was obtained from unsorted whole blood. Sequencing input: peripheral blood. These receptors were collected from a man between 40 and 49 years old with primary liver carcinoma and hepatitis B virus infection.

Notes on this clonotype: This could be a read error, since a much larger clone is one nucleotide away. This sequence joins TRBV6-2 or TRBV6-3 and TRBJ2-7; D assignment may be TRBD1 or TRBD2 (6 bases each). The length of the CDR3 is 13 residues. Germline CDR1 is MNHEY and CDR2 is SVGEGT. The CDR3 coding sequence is TGTGTCAGCAGTACGGGGGCCCCTTGGGAGCAGTACTTC. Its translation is CVSSTGAPWEQYF.

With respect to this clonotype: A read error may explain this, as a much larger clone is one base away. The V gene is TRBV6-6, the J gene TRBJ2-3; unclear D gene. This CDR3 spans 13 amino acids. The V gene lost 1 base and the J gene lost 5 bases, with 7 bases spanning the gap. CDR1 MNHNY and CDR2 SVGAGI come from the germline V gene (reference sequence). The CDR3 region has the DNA TGTGCCAGCAGTTACTTAGAAGGAGATACGCAGTATTTT. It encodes CASSYLEGDTQYF.

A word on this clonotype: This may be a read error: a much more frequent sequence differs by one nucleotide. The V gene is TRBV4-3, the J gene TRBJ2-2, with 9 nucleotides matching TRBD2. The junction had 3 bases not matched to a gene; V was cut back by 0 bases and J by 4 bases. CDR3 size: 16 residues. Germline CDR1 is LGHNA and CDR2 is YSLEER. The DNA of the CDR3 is TGCGCCAGCAGCCAAGATTTGACTAGCGGCACCGGGGAGCTGTTTTTT. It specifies CASSQDLTSGTGELFF.

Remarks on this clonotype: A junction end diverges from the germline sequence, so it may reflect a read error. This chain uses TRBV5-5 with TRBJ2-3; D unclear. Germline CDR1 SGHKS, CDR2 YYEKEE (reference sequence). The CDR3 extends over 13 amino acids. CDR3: CASSLAGTNTQYF. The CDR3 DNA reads TGTGCCAGCAGCTTGGCGGGCACAAATACGCAGTATTTT.

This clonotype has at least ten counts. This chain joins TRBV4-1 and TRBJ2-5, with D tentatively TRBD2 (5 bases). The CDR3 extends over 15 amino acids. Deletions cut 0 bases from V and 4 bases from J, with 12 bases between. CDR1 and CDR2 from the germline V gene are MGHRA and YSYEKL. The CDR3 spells CASSQDPGGLETQYF. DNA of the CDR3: TGCGCCAGCAGCCAAGACCCCGGCGGGCTAGAGACCCAGTACTTC.

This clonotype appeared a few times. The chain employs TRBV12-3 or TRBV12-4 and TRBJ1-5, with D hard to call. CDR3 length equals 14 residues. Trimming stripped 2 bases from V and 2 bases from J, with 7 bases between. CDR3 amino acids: CASSLSMGNQPQHF. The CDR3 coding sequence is TGTGCCAGCAGTTTAAGCATGGGCAATCAGCCCCAGCATTTT.

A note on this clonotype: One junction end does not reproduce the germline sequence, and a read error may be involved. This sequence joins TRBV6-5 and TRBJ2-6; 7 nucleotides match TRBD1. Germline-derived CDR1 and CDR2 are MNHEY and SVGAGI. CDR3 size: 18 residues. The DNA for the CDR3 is TGTGCCAGCAGTCGAACGGGACAGTGGTTTTCTGGGGCCAACGACCTGACTTTC. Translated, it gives CASSRTGQWFSGANDLTF.

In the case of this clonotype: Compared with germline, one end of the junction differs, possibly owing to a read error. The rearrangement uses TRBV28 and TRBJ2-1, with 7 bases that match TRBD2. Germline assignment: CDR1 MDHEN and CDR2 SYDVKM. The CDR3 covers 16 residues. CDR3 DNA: TGTGCCAGCAGCCCTCGGGCGGGAGATCCCCACAATGAGCAGCTCTTC. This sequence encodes CASSPRAGDPHNEQLF.

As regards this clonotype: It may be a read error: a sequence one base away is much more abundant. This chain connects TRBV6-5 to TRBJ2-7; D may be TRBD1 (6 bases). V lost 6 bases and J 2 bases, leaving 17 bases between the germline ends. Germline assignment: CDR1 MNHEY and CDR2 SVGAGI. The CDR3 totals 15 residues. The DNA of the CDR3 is TGTGCCAGCAGCGGGACAAGGGGGACCCCCTACGAGCAGTACTTC. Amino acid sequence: CASSGTRGTPYEQYF.

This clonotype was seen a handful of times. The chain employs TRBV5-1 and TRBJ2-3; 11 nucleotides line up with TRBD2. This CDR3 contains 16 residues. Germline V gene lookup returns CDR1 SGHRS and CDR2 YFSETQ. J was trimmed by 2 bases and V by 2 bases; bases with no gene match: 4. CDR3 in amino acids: CASSLLAGEFTDTQYF. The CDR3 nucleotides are TGCGCCAGCAGCTTACTAGCGGGAGAGTTCACAGATACGCAGTATTTT.

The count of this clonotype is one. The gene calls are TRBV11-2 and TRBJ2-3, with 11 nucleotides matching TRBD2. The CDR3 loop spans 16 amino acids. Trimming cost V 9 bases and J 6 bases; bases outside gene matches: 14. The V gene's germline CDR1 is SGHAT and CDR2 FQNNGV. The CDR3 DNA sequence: TGTGCCAGTAAACTAGCGGGAGCATCTGGTGATGATACGCAGTATTTT. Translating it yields CASKLAGASGDDTQYF.

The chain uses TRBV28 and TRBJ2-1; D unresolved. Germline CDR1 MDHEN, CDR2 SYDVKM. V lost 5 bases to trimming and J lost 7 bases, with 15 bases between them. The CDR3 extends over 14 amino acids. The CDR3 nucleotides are TGTGCCAGCAGTCCCCGGACGGCCCTAAATGAGCAGTTCTTC. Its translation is CASSPRTALNEQFF.

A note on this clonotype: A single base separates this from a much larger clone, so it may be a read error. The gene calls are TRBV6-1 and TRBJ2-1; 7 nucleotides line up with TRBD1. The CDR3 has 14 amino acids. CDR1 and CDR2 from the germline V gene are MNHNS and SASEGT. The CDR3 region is CASGETGWGNVQFF. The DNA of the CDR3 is TGTGCCAGCGGAGAGACAGGGTGGGGGAATGTGCAGTTCTTC.

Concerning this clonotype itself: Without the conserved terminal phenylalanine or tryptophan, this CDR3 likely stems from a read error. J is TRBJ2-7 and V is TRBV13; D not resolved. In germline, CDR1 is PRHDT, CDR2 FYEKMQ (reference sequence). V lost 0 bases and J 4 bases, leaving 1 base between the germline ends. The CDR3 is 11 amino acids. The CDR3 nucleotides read TGTGCCAGCAGCTTAGGGTACGAGCAGTACCTC. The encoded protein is CASSLGYEQYL.

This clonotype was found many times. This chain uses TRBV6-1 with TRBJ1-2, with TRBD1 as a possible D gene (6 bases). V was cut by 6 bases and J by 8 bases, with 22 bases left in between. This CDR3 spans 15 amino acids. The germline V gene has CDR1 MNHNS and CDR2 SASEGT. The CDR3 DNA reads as TGTGCCAGCAGAATAAACGACCTGGGGGCCAGCGGCTACACCTTC. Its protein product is CASRINDLGASGYTF.

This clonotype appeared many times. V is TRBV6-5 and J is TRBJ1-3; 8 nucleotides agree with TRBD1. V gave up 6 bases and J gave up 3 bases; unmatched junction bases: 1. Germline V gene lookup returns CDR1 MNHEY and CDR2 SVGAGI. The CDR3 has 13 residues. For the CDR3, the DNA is TGTGCCAGCAGGGACAGGGTTGGAAACACCATATATTTT. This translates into CASRDRVGNTIYF.

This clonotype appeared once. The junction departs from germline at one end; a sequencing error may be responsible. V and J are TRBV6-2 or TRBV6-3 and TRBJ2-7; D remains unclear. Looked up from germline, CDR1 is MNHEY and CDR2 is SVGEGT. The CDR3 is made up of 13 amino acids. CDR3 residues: CASSLMQYYEQYF. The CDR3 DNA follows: TGTGCCAGCAGTCTCATGCAGTACTACGAGCAATACTTC.

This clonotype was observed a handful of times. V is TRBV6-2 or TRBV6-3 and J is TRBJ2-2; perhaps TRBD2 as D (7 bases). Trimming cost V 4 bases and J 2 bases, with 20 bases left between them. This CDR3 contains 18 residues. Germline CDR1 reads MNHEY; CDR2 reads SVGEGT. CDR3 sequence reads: CASSSLTGTIVNTGELFF. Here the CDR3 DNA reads TGTGCCAGCAGTTCCCTCACAGGGACTATCGTTAACACCGGGGAGCTGTTTTTT.

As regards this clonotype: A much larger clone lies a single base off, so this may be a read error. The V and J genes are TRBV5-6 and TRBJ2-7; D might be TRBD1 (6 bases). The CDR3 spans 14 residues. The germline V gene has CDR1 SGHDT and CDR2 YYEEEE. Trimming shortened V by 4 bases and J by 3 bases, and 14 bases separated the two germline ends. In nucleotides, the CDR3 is TGTGCCAGCAGCACAGCGACAGGAATCTACGAGCAGTACTTC. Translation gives CASSTATGIYEQYF.

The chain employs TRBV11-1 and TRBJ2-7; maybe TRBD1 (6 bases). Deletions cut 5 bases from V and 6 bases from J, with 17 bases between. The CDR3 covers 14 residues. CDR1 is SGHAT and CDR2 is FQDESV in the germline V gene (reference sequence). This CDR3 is CASSLLRGRAEQYF. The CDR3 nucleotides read TGTGCCAGCAGCCTCCTCAGGGGACGAGCCGAGCAGTACTTC.

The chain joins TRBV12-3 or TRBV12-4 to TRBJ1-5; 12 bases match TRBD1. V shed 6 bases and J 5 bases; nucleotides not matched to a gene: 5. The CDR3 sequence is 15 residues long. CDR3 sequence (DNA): TGTGCCAGCAGATTCGGGACAGGGGGCCATCAGCCCCAGCATTTT. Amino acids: CASRFGTGGHQPQHF.

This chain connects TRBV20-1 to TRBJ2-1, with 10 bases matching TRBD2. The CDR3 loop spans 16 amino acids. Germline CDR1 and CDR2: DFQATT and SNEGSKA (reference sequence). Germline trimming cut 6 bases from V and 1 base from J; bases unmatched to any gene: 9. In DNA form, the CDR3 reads TGCAGTGCCCACCGGACTAGCGGTGAGTCCTACAATGAGCAGTTCTTC. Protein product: CSAHRTSGESYNEQFF.

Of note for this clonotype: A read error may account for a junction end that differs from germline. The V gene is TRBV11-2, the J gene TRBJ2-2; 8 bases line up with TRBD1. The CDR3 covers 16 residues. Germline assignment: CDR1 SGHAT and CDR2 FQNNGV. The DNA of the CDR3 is TGTGCCAGCAGCCTTCCCCGGACAGGGAAGACCGGGGAGCTGTTTTTC. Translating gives CASSLPRTGKTGELFF.

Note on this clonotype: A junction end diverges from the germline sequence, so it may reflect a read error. CDR3 region: CASSYTRGSDNDQFF. The DNA of the CDR3 is TGTGCCAGCAGCTACACCAGGGGTAGCGACAATGATCAGTTCTTC. The genes are TRBV11-1 and TRBJ2-1; TRBD1 might be the D (6 bases). The germline V gene encodes CDR1 SGHAT and CDR2 FQDESV (reference sequence). The CDR3 consists of 15 residues.

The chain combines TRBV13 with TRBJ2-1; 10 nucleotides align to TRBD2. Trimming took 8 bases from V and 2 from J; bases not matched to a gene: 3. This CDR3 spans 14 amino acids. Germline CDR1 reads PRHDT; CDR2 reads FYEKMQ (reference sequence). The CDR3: CASGSGRAYNEQFF. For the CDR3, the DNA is TGTGCCAGCGGCAGCGGGAGGGCCTACAATGAGCAGTTCTTC.

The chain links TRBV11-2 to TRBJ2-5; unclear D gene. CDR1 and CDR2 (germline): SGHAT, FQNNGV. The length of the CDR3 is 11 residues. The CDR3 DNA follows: TGTGCAAACAGCTTAGGTAATGTGCAGTACTTC. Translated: CANSLGNVQYF.

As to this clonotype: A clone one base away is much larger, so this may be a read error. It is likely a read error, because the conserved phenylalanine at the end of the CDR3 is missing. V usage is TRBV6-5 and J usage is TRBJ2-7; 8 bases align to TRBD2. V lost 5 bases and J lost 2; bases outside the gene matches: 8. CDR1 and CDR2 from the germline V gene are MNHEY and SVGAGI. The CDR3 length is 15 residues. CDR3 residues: CASSLSGIGAYEQYL. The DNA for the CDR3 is TGTGCCAGCAGTCTTAGCGGGATAGGGGCCTACGAGCAGTACCTC.

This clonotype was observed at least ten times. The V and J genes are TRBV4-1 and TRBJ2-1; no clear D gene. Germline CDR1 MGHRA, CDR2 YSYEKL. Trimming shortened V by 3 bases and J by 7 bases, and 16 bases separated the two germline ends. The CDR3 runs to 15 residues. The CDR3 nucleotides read TGCGCCAGCAGCCATCCCCCTTCCCCTTGGAATGAGCAGTTCTTC. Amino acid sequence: CASSHPPSPWNEQFF.

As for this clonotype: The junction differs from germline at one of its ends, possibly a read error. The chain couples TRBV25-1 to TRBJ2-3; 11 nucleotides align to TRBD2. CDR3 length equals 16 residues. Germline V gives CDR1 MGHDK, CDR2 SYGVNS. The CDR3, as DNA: TGTGCCAGTAGTGGCCAGACTAGCGGGGTTGAGGATACGCAGTATTTT. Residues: CASSGQTSGVEDTQYF.

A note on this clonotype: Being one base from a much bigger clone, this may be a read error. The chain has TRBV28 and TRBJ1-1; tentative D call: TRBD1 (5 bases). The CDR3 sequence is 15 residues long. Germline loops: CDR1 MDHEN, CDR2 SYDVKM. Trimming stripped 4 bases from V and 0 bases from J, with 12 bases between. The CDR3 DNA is TGTGCCAGCAGTTCGGGCGACAGAGTGAACACTGAAGCTTTCTTT. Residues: CASSSGDRVNTEAFF.

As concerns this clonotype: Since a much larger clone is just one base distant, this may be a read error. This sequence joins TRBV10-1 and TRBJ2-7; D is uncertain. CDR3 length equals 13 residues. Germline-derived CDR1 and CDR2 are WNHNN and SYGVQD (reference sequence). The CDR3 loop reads CVSSRDLNYEQYF. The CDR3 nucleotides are TGCGTCAGCAGTCGAGACTTGAACTACGAGCAGTACTTC.